This entry features one T cell receptor (beta chain) sequence. Trimming took off 1 base at V and 7 bases at J, with 10 bases between the two ends. There are 13 residues in the CDR3. Germline V gene data show CDR1 as SNHLY and CDR2 as FYNNEI. Profiling relied on immunoSEQ multiplex PCR, and the TCRdb table lists in-frame clones only, not all of them. The sample yields roughly 150,000 clones, 80% to 95% seen once. The sample originates from a study of T cell responses to AZD1222 COVID-19 vaccine. The specimen was peripheral blood, collected 28 days after the second AZD1222 dose. The chain has TRBV2 and TRBJ1-2; D not certain. This TCR derives from an adult who received the AZD1222 COVID-19 vaccine. CDR3 amino acids: CASSEEAGGGYTF. The CDR3 DNA reads TGTGCCAGCAGTGAAGAAGCGGGTGGTGGCTACACCTTC.